Listed below are T cell receptor beta chains from one sample, sequenced in a study of blood T cell repertoires in COVID-19. Produced via immunoSEQ multiplex PCR; TCRdb's table is partial and in-frame only. The table shows roughly 100,000 clones, with about 86% occurring only once. Sample: peripheral blood. Receptor source: an elderly woman with active or convalescent COVID-19. Both conserved end residues are part of each CDR3. A D gene is named only where the DNA matches it firmly. Some rows mark clone size as missing; the rest say once, few, many or name a class of expanded clone.

D gene | J gene | V gene | clone size | CDR3 DNA | CDR3 protein
- | TRBJ1-1 | TRBV6-5 | - | TGTGCCAGCAGCCTAGACCTGAACACTGAAGCTTTCTTT | CASSLDLNTEAFF
- | TRBJ2-5 | TRBV6-1 | - | TGTGCCAGCAGTGCATTTAAACGCGGGGACCTCCAAGAGACCCAGTACTTC | CASSAFKRGDLQETQYF
- | TRBJ2-1 | TRBV21-1 | - | TGTGCCAGCAGCTGCGGGCGCGGGAGGTTTCATGAGCAGTTCTTC | CASSCGRGRFHEQFF
- | TRBJ2-4 | TRBV7-3 | - | TGTGCCAGCAGCGACAGCCGTGAGGCCAAAAACATTCAGTACTTC | CASSDSREAKNIQYF
TRBD1 | TRBJ2-7 | TRBV9 | - | TGTGCCAGCAGCGCCGGACAGGGGGCTTACTACGAGCAGTACTTC | CASSAGQGAYYEQYF
TRBD1 | TRBJ2-1 | TRBV5-1 | once | TGCGCCAGCAGCTCGGGACAGGGGGACGGTAATGAGCAGTTCTTC | CASSSGQGDGNEQFF
TRBD1 | TRBJ1-2 | TRBV2 | - | TGTGCCAGCAGTGCACAGGGGTTCCAGGGGGATGGCTACACCTTC | CASSAQGFQGDGYTF
TRBD2 | TRBJ2-7 | TRBV9 | - | TGTGCCAGCAGTAAAACTAGCGGTAACTACGAGCAGTACTTC | CASSKTSGNYEQYF
- | TRBJ1-1 | TRBV6-5 | - | TGTGCCAGCAGCGCCCCCAGGGCGCACACTGAAGCTTTCTTT | CASSAPRAHTEAFF
- | TRBJ1-5 | TRBV19 | - | TGTGCCAGTGGACGGGCGGAGGGGCAGCCCCAGCATTTT | CASGRAEGQPQHF
TRBD1 | TRBJ2-5 | TRBV15 | - | TGTGCCACGACCCGGGGACAGCCCACCCAGGAGACCCAGTACTTC | CATTRGQPTQETQYF
- | TRBJ1-1 | TRBV11-2 | - | TGTGCCAGCAGCGCATTGGGGCGGCAAGCTTTCTTT | CASSALGRQAFF
TRBD2 | TRBJ2-3 | TRBV3-1/TRBV3-2 | - | TGTGCCAGCAGCGGACTAGCGGGTTCCACAGATACGCAGTATTTT | CASSGLAGSTDTQYF
TRBD1 | TRBJ2-7 | TRBV5-1 | - | TGCGCCAGCACCCCCGACAGGGTTCCCTACGAGCAGTACTTC | CASTPDRVPYEQYF
TRBD2 | TRBJ2-1 | TRBV5-4 | - | TGTGCCACGGGACTAGCGGGAGGTAGCTACAATGAGCAGTTCTTC | CATGLAGGSYNEQFF
TRBD2 | TRBJ2-3 | TRBV6-2/TRBV6-3 | - | TGTGCCAGCAGTCCCGGCGGGGGTATCGGTACGCAGTATTTT | CASSPGGGIGTQYF
- | TRBJ1-1 | TRBV5-6 | - | TGTGCCAGCAGCTCGTATTGGACAGAAATGAACACTGAAGCTTTCTTT | CASSSYWTEMNTEAFF
- | TRBJ2-7 | TRBV7-2 | - | TGTGCCAGCAGTAGGGACTGGGGATCCTACGAGCAGTACTTC | CASSRDWGSYEQYF
TRBD1 | TRBJ2-2 | TRBV27 | few | TGTGCCAGCAGTTACGACAGGGGAGCCGGGGAGCTGTTTTTT | CASSYDRGAGELFF
TRBD1 | TRBJ1-4 | TRBV5-5 | - | TGTGCCAGCAGCTCCACGTCCGGGACAGGGCAAAAACTGTTTTTT | CASSSTSGTGQKLFF
- | TRBJ2-5 | TRBV21-1 | - | TGTGCCAGCAGCCTATTTCCGTACCAAGAGACCCAGTACTTC | CASSLFPYQETQYF
- | TRBJ1-6 | TRBV3-1/TRBV3-2 | - | TGTGCCAGCAGCCAAGATACCTTGGGACATATCCCCCTCCACTTT | CASSQDTLGHIPLHF
- | TRBJ1-4 | TRBV9 | - | TGTGCCAGCAGCGGGCGACAGAATGAAAAACTGTTTTTT | CASSGRQNEKLFF
- | TRBJ2-2 | TRBV11-2 | - | TGTGCCAGCAGCCGTCTCAGGGGCACCGGGGAGCTGTTTTTT | CASSRLRGTGELFF
TRBD1 | TRBJ2-7 | TRBV7-6 | few | TGTGCCAGCAGCGCACAGGGGGTCCCCTACGAGCAGTACTTC | CASSAQGVPYEQYF
TRBD1 | TRBJ1-1 | TRBV28 | - | TGTGCCAGCAGTCCACCGTACGGGACAGTTCCTGAAGCTTTCTTT | CASSPPYGTVPEAFF
- | TRBJ2-6 | TRBV19 | once | TGTGCCAGTAAAATCGGCCAGGGCATCTCTGGGGCCAACGTCCTGACTTTC | CASKIGQGISGANVLTF
- | TRBJ2-3 | TRBV6-5 | - | TGTGCCAGCAGTTCCCGGTTGTCGGATACGCAGTATTTT | CASSSRLSDTQYF
TRBD1 | TRBJ2-2 | TRBV5-4 | - | TGTGCCAGCAGCGACCGAAGGGGGACAGGGTCCGGGGAGCTGTTTTTT | CASSDRRGTGSGELFF
TRBD1 | TRBJ1-4 | TRBV28 | - | TGTGCCAGCAGGAAACCGGGACAGCAATCGGAAAAACTGTTTTTT | CASRKPGQQSEKLFF
- | TRBJ1-4 | TRBV18 | - | TGTGCCAGCTCACCTATTGGCGGCGTCGGTGAAAAACTGTTTTTT | CASSPIGGVGEKLFF
TRBD2 | TRBJ2-3 | TRBV28 | - | TGTGCCATCGGACGCGGACTAGCGGGAGGTACAGATACGCAGTATTTT | CAIGRGLAGGTDTQYF
- | TRBJ2-1 | TRBV5-4 | - | TGTGCCAGCAGCCCTACAGGAAGCTCCTACAATGAGCAGTTCTTC | CASSPTGSSYNEQFF
- | TRBJ1-3 | TRBV27 | - | TGTGCCAGCAGTCCTACCCCTGGAAACACCATATATTTT | CASSPTPGNTIYF
- | TRBJ1-1 | TRBV28 | - | TGTGCCAGCCTGAGGTTGTCAGTGAACACTGAAGCTTTCTTT | CASLRLSVNTEAFF
- | TRBJ2-7 | TRBV5-1 | - | TGCGCCAGCAGCTTGGTCTTAGAGGGCGAGCAGTACTTC | CASSLVLEGEQYF
TRBD1 | TRBJ2-3 | TRBV19 | - | TGTGCCAGTAGTATAAGGGGATTGGGACGGGACAGAGAAGTGGGGACGCAGTATTTT | CASSIRGLGRDREVGTQYF
- | TRBJ1-2 | TRBV28 | - | TGTGCCAGCAGTTCTAGCCAACCAAACTATGGCTACACCTTC | CASSSSQPNYGYTF
TRBD1 | TRBJ1-2 | TRBV5-6 | - | TGTGCCAGCAGCCCAGGACAGGGTAAAAAGGGCGGCTACACCTTC | CASSPGQGKKGGYTF
- | TRBJ1-1 | TRBV29-1 | - | TGCAGCGTCTACTCGTGGAACACTGAAGCTTTCTTT | CSVYSWNTEAFF
- | TRBJ1-3 | TRBV20-1 | once | TGCAGTGCTAGTCACACTCACAGGGTGGGAAACACCATATATTTT | CSASHTHRVGNTIYF
- | TRBJ1-2 | TRBV15 | - | TGTGCCACCAGCAGAGATTTCGGGTGGGACATATATGGCTACACCTTC | CATSRDFGWDIYGYTF
TRBD2 | TRBJ2-5 | TRBV19 | - | TGTGCCAGTCCTATTAAACTGTGGGGGGGGTACCAAGAGACCCAGTACTTC | CASPIKLWGGYQETQYF
TRBD1 | TRBJ2-5 | TRBV9 | - | TGTGCCAGCAGCACAGGACAGGGTGGATTTGAAGAGACCCAGTACTTC | CASSTGQGGFEETQYF
TRBD1 | TRBJ1-5 | TRBV2 | - | TGTGCCAGCGGGGACAGGGTTGAAAATCAGCCCCAGCATTTT | CASGDRVENQPQHF
- | TRBJ2-4 | TRBV27 | few | TGTGCCAGCAGTTTAGGGGGCACCACCAAAAACATTCAGTACTTC | CASSLGGTTKNIQYF
- | TRBJ1-5 | TRBV18 | - | TGTGCCAGCTCACCAAATACAGGGAAGGGTCAGCCCCAGCATTTT | CASSPNTGKGQPQHF
TRBD1 | TRBJ1-6 | TRBV2 | - | TGTGCCAGCAGCTTGGGACAGGTCACTGCACCCCTCCACTTT | CASSLGQVTAPLHF
- | TRBJ1-6 | TRBV5-1 | - | TGCGCCAGCAGCTGGGGCGGCGATAATTCACCCCTCCACTTT | CASSWGGDNSPLHF
- | TRBJ2-1 | TRBV9 | - | TGTGCCAGCAGCGGAATGCGTACCACCTACAATGAGCAGTTCTTC | CASSGMRTTYNEQFF
TRBD1 | TRBJ1-4 | TRBV28 | - | TGTGCCAGCAAACTGGACAGGGAACATGAAAAACTGTTTTTT | CASKLDREHEKLFF
- | TRBJ2-3 | TRBV5-6 | - | TGTGCCAGCAGCTTGGGTGGTAGCCGGAGTACGCAGTATTTT | CASSLGGSRSTQYF